A single sample gave rise to the 20 T cell receptor beta chains below, sequenced in a study of T-cell reconstitution after alpha-beta-depleted transplantation in children. The TCRbeta library was prepared with unique molecular identifiers. A single record per CDR3 protein comes from TCRdb applying MiXCR to the PCR reads. In the table there are about 78,000 distinct CDR3 sequences, less than 15% of which are singletons. The source was PBMCs, mostly from graft donor cells, collected 180 days after TCRalphabeta/CD19-depleted stem cell transplant. These receptors were taken from a male patient aged 2 to 9 who had a stem cell transplant for acute lymphoblastic leukemia, so the T cells may come from the graft donor.

This clonotype was seen at least ten times. The chain joins TRBV7-3 to TRBJ2-7; 13 nucleotides match TRBD2. The CDR3 runs to 14 residues. The ends lost 6 bases at V and 5 bases at J; junction bases unmatched: 4. Germline values: CDR1 SGHTA, CDR2 FQGTGA. CDR3 coding DNA: TGTGCCAGCAGGCCCGGGACTAGCGGGAACGAGCAGTACTTC. Amino acids: CASRPGTSGNEQYF.

The genes are TRBV7-2 and TRBJ1-5; D is perhaps TRBD1 (5 bases). V was pared by 5 bases and J by 3 bases, with 11 bases between. The CDR3 has 14 residues. The germline CDR1 and CDR2 sequences are SGHTA and FQGNSA. CDR3 sequence (DNA): TGTGCCAGCAGCCCGTGGGGCCTCAATCAGCCCCAGCATTTT. It encodes CASSPWGLNQPQHF.

This clonotype was recorded at least ten times. V and J are TRBV10-3 and TRBJ2-1, with 10 bases identical to TRBD2. Germline CDR1 ENHRY, CDR2 SYGVKD. The CDR3 has 15 residues. J gave up 6 bases and V 4 bases, and 6 bases lay outside the gene matches. CDR3 DNA: TGTGCCATCAGTGCTGGGACTAGCGCCTCCAATGAGCAGTTCTTC. The encoded protein is CAISAGTSASNEQFF.

At least ten counts were recorded for this clonotype. This sequence joins TRBV12-3 or TRBV12-4 and TRBJ2-3; D is uncertain. Trimming removed 4 bases at V and 5 bases at J, with 19 bases between. This CDR3 contains 16 residues. CDR3 DNA: TGTGCCAGCAGTTCTCTCAGCTTCTCTGCCGGAGATACGCAGTATTTT. Translation: CASSSLSFSAGDTQYF.

This clonotype occurred a few times. The chain recombines TRBV10-3 with TRBJ2-7; 8 bases line up with TRBD1. CDR1 is ENHRY and CDR2 is SYGVKD in the germline V gene. The CDR3 is made up of 15 amino acids. V shed 4 bases and J 3 bases; nucleotides not matched to a gene: 8. The CDR3 loop is CAISGGQGQNYEQYF. CDR3 nucleotides: TGTGCCATCAGTGGTGGACAGGGCCAGAACTACGAGCAGTACTTC.

The chain is built from TRBV5-5 and TRBJ2-7; either TRBD1 or TRBD2 may fit D (5 bases each). The CDR3 contains 13 residues. Germline lookup yields CDR1 SGHKS and CDR2 YYEKEE (reference sequence). V lost 4 bases to trimming and J lost 9 bases, with 17 bases between them. CDR3 nucleotide sequence: TGTGCCAGCAGCCGGGACCGAATCGAGGGGCAGTACTTC. Its translation: CASSRDRIEGQYF.

J is TRBJ2-7 and V is TRBV6-1; D is perhaps TRBD1 or TRBD2 (6 bases each). The CDR3 is made up of 15 amino acids. Germline CDR1 MNHNS, CDR2 SASEGT. With 5 bases removed from V and 4 bases from J, the gap between germline ends came to 18 bases. The CDR3 nucleotides are TGTGCCAGCAGTCTCCGTCCGGGGGCTGCATACGAGCAGTACTTC. Protein product: CASSLRPGAAYEQYF.

This clonotype was counted a single time. V usage is TRBV7-2 and J usage is TRBJ1-2, with D unresolved. The CDR3 has 14 amino acids. The V gene lost 1 base and the J gene lost 3 bases, with 9 bases spanning the gap. Looked up from germline, CDR1 is SGHTA and CDR2 is FQGNSA. The CDR3 spells CASSLGGLDYGYTF. The CDR3 nucleotides read TGTGCCAGCAGCTTAGGGGGTTTGGACTATGGCTACACCTTC.

The chain couples TRBV9 to TRBJ2-1; 8 positions match TRBD2. J gave up 2 bases and V 3 bases, and 4 bases lay outside the gene matches. Germline V lookup: CDR1 SGDLS, CDR2 YYNGEE. This CDR3 has 15 residues. CDR3 amino acids: CASSASGRPYNEQFF. CDR3 coding DNA: TGTGCCAGCAGCGCCAGCGGGAGACCCTACAATGAGCAGTTCTTC.

This clonotype was seen ten or more times. The genes are TRBV5-1 and TRBJ1-2, with D unclear. The germline CDR1 and CDR2 sequences are SGHRS and YFSETQ. V shed 2 bases and J shed 0 bases, with 2 bases lying between them. The CDR3 has 12 residues. Here the CDR3 reads CASSLANYGYTF. CDR3 DNA: TGCGCCAGCAGCTTAGCTAACTATGGCTACACCTTC.

V gene TRBV20-1 combines with J gene TRBJ2-1; D is possibly TRBD2 (5 bases). The CDR3 spans 16 residues. Germline CDR1 and CDR2: DFQATT and SNEGSKA (reference sequence). Deletions cut 1 base from V and 0 bases from J, with 13 bases between. CDR3 sequence (DNA): TGCAGTGCTAGAGCCCAGTGGGAGAGCTCCTACAATGAGCAGTTCTTC. Amino acids: CSARAQWESSYNEQFF.

The chain couples TRBV29-1 to TRBJ2-6, with 8 bases fitting TRBD1. The CDR3 runs to 16 residues. CDR1 and CDR2 (germline): SQVTM, ANQGSEA. V trimming: 7 bases; J trimming: 1 base; junction bases outside the gene matches: 9. The CDR3 reads CSAAGTGGSGANVLTF. The CDR3 DNA reads TGCAGCGCCGCCGGGACAGGAGGGTCTGGGGCCAACGTCCTGACTTTC.

This clonotype has ten or more counts. The V gene is TRBV10-3, the J gene TRBJ2-7, with 7 bases aligning to TRBD1. CDR1 is ENHRY, CDR2 SYGVKD, per germline. The CDR3 totals 14 residues. V shed 6 bases and J 5 bases; nucleotides not matched to a gene: 10. CDR3 bases: TGTGCCATCAGCGAACTTACAGGGGCACACGAGCAGTACTTC. Protein sequence: CAISELTGAHEQYF.

The CDR3 sequence is CASSLGFHYEQYF. CDR3 sequence (DNA): TGTGCCAGCAGCTTGGGATTTCACTACGAGCAGTACTTC. The rearrangement joins TRBV7-9 to TRBJ2-7; no definite D call. Germline CDR1 SEHNR, CDR2 FQNEAQ (reference sequence). Deletions cut 3 bases from V and 3 bases from J, with 9 bases between. The CDR3 is 13 residues long. The full variable domain, its missing parts supplied by reference TRBV7-9 and TRBJ2-7, is DTGVSQNPRHKITKRGQNVTFRCDPISEHNRLYWYRQTLGQGPEFLTYFQNEAQLEKSRLLSDRFSAERPKGSFSTLEIQRTEQGDSAMYLCASSLGFHYEQYFGPGTRLTVT.

The chain couples TRBV24-1 to TRBJ1-2; 11 bases agree with TRBD1. Per the germline V gene, CDR1 is KGHDR and CDR2 is SFDVKD. This CDR3 contains 15 residues. V gave up 3 bases and J gave up 7 bases; unmatched junction bases: 6. DNA of the CDR3: TGTGCCACCAGTGATCCGGGACAGGGGGACCGTGGCTACACCTTC. Translation: CATSDPGQGDRGYTF.

The rearrangement joins TRBV5-1 to TRBJ1-2; D not certain. Germline CDR1 SGHRS, CDR2 YFSETQ. The CDR3 length is 15 residues. The V end was cut by 0 bases, the J end by 5 bases, with 14 bases between. The CDR3 spells CASSLGTSGAYGYTF. CDR3 in DNA: TGCGCCAGCAGCTTGGGGACCTCAGGAGCATATGGCTACACCTTC.

This clonotype was detected a few times. This chain joins TRBV12-3 or TRBV12-4 and TRBJ1-1, with a weak D call TRBD1 (5 bases). This CDR3 has 14 residues. Trimming shortened V by 1 base and J by 7 bases, and 13 bases separated the two germline ends. The CDR3 loop reads CASSLVAGRGEAFF. The CDR3 nucleotides read TGTGCCAGCAGTTTAGTGGCAGGGAGGGGTGAAGCTTTCTTT.

The J gene is TRBJ1-1, the V gene TRBV28; 10 bases agree with TRBD1. The J segment lost 5 bases and the V segment lost 2 bases, leaving 8 bases of the junction unmatched. Germline V CDR1 and CDR2: MDHEN, SYDVKM. This CDR3 contains 16 residues. CDR3 residues: CASSLSGGQGWTEAFF. The CDR3 region has the DNA TGTGCCAGCAGTTTAAGCGGGGGACAGGGGTGGACTGAAGCTTTCTTT.

The CDR3 coding sequence is TGTGCCAGCAGCTTTTCAGACACCGGGGAGCTGTTTTTT. Its translation: CASSFSDTGELFF. V and J are TRBV7-6 and TRBJ2-2; unclear D gene. From germline, CDR1 is SGHVS and CDR2 FNYEAQ. Deletions cut 3 bases from V and 3 bases from J, with 5 bases between. The CDR3 length is 13 residues.

This clonotype appeared a few times. The chain carries TRBV18 and TRBJ2-7; TRBD2 aligns across 8 bases. The ends lost 3 bases at V and 6 bases at J; junction bases unmatched: 22. There are 19 residues in the CDR3. Per the germline V gene, CDR1 is KGHSH and CDR2 is LQKENI. CDR3 nucleotide sequence: TGTGCCAGCTCACCGTTGGCCAGGGTGGACGGGAGGGCCAACGGCGAGCAGTACTTC. This gives the protein CASSPLARVDGRANGEQYF.